Listed below are T cell receptor beta chains from one sample, sequenced in a study of cytomegalovirus exposure and HLA in healthy donors. Clones were sequenced by immunoSEQ multiplex PCR, and TCRdb holds only the in-frame ones, with some missing. In the table there are 99,000 or so clones, around four fifths of which are singletons. The sample was PBMCs. Receptor source: a female donor in good health and CMV-seropositive. Each CDR3 is given with its conserved first and last residue. A D gene is named only where the DNA matches it firmly. Clone size appears in some rows only: once, few, many, or a class for an expanded clone.

>TRBD2|TRBJ2-1|TRBV4-1|few
CASSPSWREGYNEQFF
TGCGCCAGCAGCCCATCGTGGCGGGAGGGCTACAATGAGCAGTTCTTC
>.|TRBJ1-1|TRBV7-2|.
CASSYRNTEAFF
TGTGCCAGCAGCTACAGGAACACTGAAGCTTTCTTT
>.|TRBJ1-6|TRBV6-6|.
CASSGTQGSSNSPLHF
TGTGCCAGCAGTGGAACACAGGGAAGTAGTAATTCACCCCTCCACTTT
>TRBD1|TRBJ2-7|TRBV4-1|.
CASSQNRDSSYEQYF
TGCGCCAGCAGCCAAAACCGGGACAGCTCCTACGAGCAGTACTTC
>TRBD1|TRBJ1-2|TRBV5-6|.
CASSRWGQDGNYGYTF
TGTGCCAGCAGCCGTTGGGGACAGGACGGAAACTATGGCTACACCTTC
>.|TRBJ1-1|TRBV29-1|.
CSVGWGRENTEAFF
TGCAGCGTTGGCTGGGGCAGGGAGAACACTGAAGCTTTCTTT
>TRBD1|TRBJ2-1|TRBV5-4|.
CASSSPGTGGNEQFF
TGTGCCAGCAGCTCACCCGGGACAGGGGGCAATGAGCAGTTCTTC
>.|TRBJ2-7|TRBV11-2|.
CASSLEGGARKALEQYF
TGTGCCAGCAGCTTAGAAGGAGGGGCCCGCAAGGCCCTGGAGCAGTACTTC
>.|TRBJ2-1|TRBV7-9|.
CASSSAVVTNNEQFF
TGTGCCAGCAGCTCCGCGGTGGTGACCAACAATGAGCAGTTCTTC
>.|TRBJ2-5|TRBV4-2|.
CASSQGLVVVSHQETQYF
TGTGCCAGCAGCCAAGGGCTGGTCGTGGTCTCGCATCAAGAGACCCAGTACTTC
>.|TRBJ2-1|TRBV6-5|.
CASSYQGGSYNEQFF
TGTGCCAGCAGTTACCAGGGGGGCTCTTACAATGAGCAGTTCTTC
>TRBD2|TRBJ2-2|TRBV6-5|.
CASSLAGTNTGELFF
TGTGCCAGCAGTCTAGCGGGAACGAACACCGGGGAGCTGTTTTTT
>TRBD1|TRBJ1-6|TRBV2|once
CASSLRDSSYNSPLHF
TGTGCCAGCAGTCTCCGGGACAGCTCCTATAATTCACCCCTCCACTTT
>.|TRBJ2-2|TRBV28|once
CASSSYTGELFF
TGTGCCAGCAGTTCTTACACCGGGGAGCTGTTTTTT
>.|TRBJ1-2|TRBV5-4|.
CASSLDLFQGPRYGYTF
TGTGCCAGCAGCTTAGATTTGTTTCAGGGCCCGCGGTATGGCTACACCTTC
>.|TRBJ2-7|TRBV14|.
CASSQEINYEQYF
TGTGCCAGCAGCCAAGAAATTAACTACGAGCAGTACTTC
>.|TRBJ2-7|TRBV28|.
CASGRRSGEQYF
TGTGCCAGCGGTCGCCGTAGTGGCGAGCAGTACTTC
>TRBD1|TRBJ2-6|TRBV10-3|.
CAIRGEQGSGANVLTF
TGTGCCATCAGAGGGGAACAGGGGTCTGGGGCCAACGTCCTGACTTTC
>.|TRBJ1-5|TRBV7-2|.
CASSLAGNSNQPQHF
TGTGCCAGCAGCCTCGCAGGGAATAGCAATCAGCCCCAGCATTTT
>TRBD1|TRBJ1-5|TRBV19|.
CASSITAGQGAWQPQHF
TGTGCCAGTAGTATAACGGCGGGACAGGGGGCATGGCAGCCCCAGCATTTT
>.|TRBJ1-6|TRBV6-1|.
CASSARRQTGLRSPLHF
TGTGCCAGCAGTGCCCGGCGGCAGACGGGTTTGAGGTCACCCCTCCACTTT
>.|TRBJ2-7|TRBV28|.
CASANLSYEQYF
TGTGCCAGCGCTAACCTCTCCTACGAGCAGTACTTC
>.|TRBJ1-2|TRBV25-1|.
CASSAGTAYGYPF
TGTGCCAGCAGTGCAGGCACGGCCTATGGCTACCCCTTC
>.|TRBJ1-1|TRBV5-1|.
CASSSVVNTEAFF
TGCGCCAGCAGCTCGGTCGTGAACACTGAAGCTTTCTTT
>.|TRBJ2-1|TRBV10-1|.
CASSESGWGDDEQFF
TGCGCCAGCAGTGAGTCGGGTTGGGGGGACGATGAGCAGTTCTTC
>TRBD1|TRBJ1-1|TRBV27|.
CASSTLQGASTEAFF
TGTGCCAGCAGTACGCTTCAGGGGGCGAGCACTGAAGCTTTCTTT
>TRBD1|TRBJ2-1|TRBV19|.
CASSVAGTGVNNEQFF
TGTGCCAGTAGTGTCGCCGGGACAGGGGTAAACAATGAGCAGTTCTTC
>.|TRBJ1-1|TRBV25-1|.
CASSESGVNTEAFF
TGTGCCAGCAGTGAGTCGGGAGTGAACACTGAAGCTTTCTTT
>.|TRBJ2-7|TRBV4-1|.
CASSSRQYEQYF
TGCGCCAGCAGCTCCCGACAGTACGAGCAGTACTTC
>.|TRBJ2-4|TRBV29-1|.
CSVADQNIQYF
TGCAGCGTGGCAGATCAAAACATTCAGTACTTC
>TRBD2|TRBJ2-5|TRBV15|.
CATSPSGRGRDETQYF
TGTGCCACCTCTCCTAGCGGGAGGGGTAGGGACGAGACCCAGTACTTC
>TRBD1|TRBJ2-1|TRBV29-1|.
CSVGQGDNEQFF
TGCAGCGTTGGTCAGGGGGACAATGAGCAGTTCTTC
>.|TRBJ1-1|TRBV5-1|.
CASSPGEGFPLHEAFF
TGCGCCAGCAGCCCCGGGGAGGGGTTTCCCCTGCATGAAGCTTTCTTT
>TRBD2|TRBJ2-1|TRBV7-9|.
CASSQPGLGDNEQFF
TGTGCCAGCAGCCAACCGGGACTAGGCGACAATGAGCAGTTCTTC
>.|TRBJ2-1|TRBV28|.
CASWKGDHGEQFF
TGTGCCAGCTGGAAAGGGGATCACGGTGAGCAGTTCTTC
>.|TRBJ1-5|TRBV21-1|.
CASSSRDRGENQPQHF
TGTGCCAGCAGCTCCCGGGACAGGGGTGAAAATCAGCCCCAGCATTTT